This T cell receptor (beta chain) was identified during a study of CD8+ T cells in alopecia areata. The sample's treatment: oral pan-JAK inhibitor, 5-10 mg twice daily. Alopecia areata patients provided lesional scalp punch biopsies and peripheral blood, both collected for the study. PBMCs, the starting material, were the source of sorted CD4+ and CD8+ T cells. TCR sequencing used cDNA made by reverse transcription of extracted RNA. Clones were sequenced by immunoSEQ multiplex PCR, and TCRdb holds only the in-frame ones, with some missing. The table has some 240,000 clones, more than 45% seen once. Study observations and caveats: During tofacitinib treatment, many expanded lesional clones remained in scalp and blood. Clarity of TCR sharing across patients fell short of that in mice, possibly HLA-related.

CDR1 is GTSNPN and CDR2 is SVGIG in the germline V gene (reference sequence). This CDR3 is 18 amino acids long. V was clipped by 0 bases and J by 11 bases; unmatched bases: 22. In regard to this clone: The antigen is unknown.

The receptor comes from a human donor with alopecia areata. The chain joins TRBV30 to TRBJ2-4; 7 bases are shared with TRBD2. This sample comprised CD4+ T cells sorted from blood, obtained at week 4, from a patient treated with tofacitinib. CDR3 DNA: TGTGCCTGGAGTGTACCCCGGACTAGTTTTGGGGACCTGGGGGTTCAGTACTTC. Amino acids: CAWSVPRTSFGDLGVQYF. Looking up the rest from reference TRBV30 and TRBJ2-4 gives the full variable domain: SQTIHQWPATLVQPVGSPLSLECTVEGTSNPNLYWYRQAAGRGLQLLFYSVGIGQISSEVPQNLSASRPQDRQFILSSKKLLLSDSGFYLCAWSVPRTSFGDLGVQYFGAGTRLSVL.